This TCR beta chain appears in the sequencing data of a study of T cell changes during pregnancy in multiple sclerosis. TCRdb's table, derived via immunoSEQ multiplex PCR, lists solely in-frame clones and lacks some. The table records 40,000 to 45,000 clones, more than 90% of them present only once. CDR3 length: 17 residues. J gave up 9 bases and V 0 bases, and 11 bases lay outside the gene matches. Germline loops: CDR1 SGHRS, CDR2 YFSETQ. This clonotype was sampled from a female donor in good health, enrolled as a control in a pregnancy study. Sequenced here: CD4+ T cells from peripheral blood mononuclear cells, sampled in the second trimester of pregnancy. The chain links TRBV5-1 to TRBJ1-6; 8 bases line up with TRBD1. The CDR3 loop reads CASSLGGGQESSSPLHF. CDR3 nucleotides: TGCGCCAGCAGCTTGGGCGGGGGACAGGAGTCGAGTTCACCCCTCCACTTT.